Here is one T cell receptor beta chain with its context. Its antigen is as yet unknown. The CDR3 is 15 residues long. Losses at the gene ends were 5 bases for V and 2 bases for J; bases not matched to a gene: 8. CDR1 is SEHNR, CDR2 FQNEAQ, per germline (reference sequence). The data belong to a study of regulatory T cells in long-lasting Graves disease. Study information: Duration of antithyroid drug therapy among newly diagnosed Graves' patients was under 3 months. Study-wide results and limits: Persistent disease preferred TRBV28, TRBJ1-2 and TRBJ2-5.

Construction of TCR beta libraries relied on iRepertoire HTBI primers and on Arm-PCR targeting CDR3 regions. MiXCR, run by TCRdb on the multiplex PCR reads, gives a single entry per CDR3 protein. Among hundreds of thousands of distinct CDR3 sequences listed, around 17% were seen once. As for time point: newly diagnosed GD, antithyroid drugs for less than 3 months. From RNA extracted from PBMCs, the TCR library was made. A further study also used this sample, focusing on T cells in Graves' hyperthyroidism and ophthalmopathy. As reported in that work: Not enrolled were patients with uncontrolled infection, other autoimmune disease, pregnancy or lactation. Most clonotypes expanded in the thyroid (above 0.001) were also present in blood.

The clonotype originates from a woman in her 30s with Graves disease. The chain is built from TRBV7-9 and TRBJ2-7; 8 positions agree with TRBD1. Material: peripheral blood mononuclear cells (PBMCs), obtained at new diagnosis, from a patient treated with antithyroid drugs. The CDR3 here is CASSQTRGQTYEQYF. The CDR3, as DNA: TGTGCCAGCAGCCAAACCAGGGGGCAGACCTACGAGCAGTACTTC.